This T cell receptor beta chain was sequenced for a study of radiation and T cells in renal cell carcinoma (dated by TCRdb to between 2020 and 2021). Describing the broader study: The samples were drawn from a clinical trial, where primary renal cell carcinomas were treated with 15 Gy of stereotactic body radiation therapy and then removed by nephrectomy 4 weeks afterward. In total, 50 to 55 samples underwent TCR beta sequencing: approximately 26 tumors plus 27 peripheral blood samples. Across all 55 or so samples, 3.8 million or so unique CDR3 nucleotide sequences encoding over 2.5 million unique CDR3 amino acid sequences were identified. Overall results and qualifications from the work: Top tumor clonotypes rose in blood from baseline to 2 weeks post-radiation, then contracted by 4 weeks, suggesting transient expansion of tumor-resident clones. Effects of radiation dose or scheduling on the TCR repertoire could not be addressed with the single-armed trial design. Changes in the blood repertoire were not tracked past 4 weeks after treatment. Because pretreatment tumor biopsies were not available, the study could not determine whether clonotypes were already present within the tumor at baseline.

In this sample, this clone turned up once. Its target antigen remains unknown. Base qualities are not recorded, but no much larger clone differs from it by a single base. The sample's time point label, in plain terms: baseline pretreatment blood. The treatment or condition label of this sample denotes: 15 Gy SBRT to primary tumor, nephrectomy 4 weeks later. To track tumor-enriched clonotypes, serial peripheral blood was sampled from radiation-treated patients at baseline and at 2 weeks and 4 weeks after SBRT. Every patient had renal cell carcinoma of clear cell pathology. The QIAamp DNA Blood Mini Kit (Qiagen) was used to prepare genomic DNA for TCR sequencing. The analyses included just those samples that passed every quality control check. Following the manufacturer's recommendations, the immunoSEQ kit was used to generate TCR beta libraries from genomic DNA. Library preparation used a first multiplex PCR with proprietary primers, then a second PCR adding unique barcodes, with bead cleanups after each round. A kit-provided positive control reaction and a negative control reaction were included in every sample batch. The final libraries were assessed on an Agilent 4200 TapeStation D1000 ScreenTape, pooled by volume, and quantified by qPCR. An Illumina NextSeq500 fitted with a MidOutput 150-cycle cartridge performed the sequencing, running 156 Read1 cycles and 15 Index1 cycles with the kit's custom primers. The pooled library was loaded at 1.0 pM, with a roughly 18% PhiX control spiked in. Per the authors' processing: Vendor-processed data were analyzed in R, with a clonotype defined as all T cells sharing the same CDR3 nucleotide sequence. In the clone abundance analyses, frequencies in each sample were normalized to that sample's 10,000 most abundant clones. Public T cell clones, which averaged fewer than five per sample, were removed prior to analysis. A difference in abundance of at least 32-fold between compartments was used to define tumor-enriched and baseline blood-enriched clonotypes. A beta-binomial differential abundance model was applied to find clonotypes that expanded or contracted between blood time points. Similarity between tumor and blood repertoires was quantified using the Baroni-Urbani and Buser coefficient, and groups were compared with two-tailed Wilcoxon tests in R. Not all clones reach the TCRdb copy of this immuneACCESS table, which keeps in-frame sequences only. Checked studies attribute under half of the gap to unresolved V genes and leave the rest unexplained. Clone size and V and J calls were adopted from that table, with D and trimming inferred from the DNA. This sample holds about 130,000 clones; over 75% were observed only once. The ten largest make up approximately 12% of the sample.

V was cut back by 3 bases and J by 2 bases, leaving a gap of 10 bases between them. From its cysteine to its phenylalanine, the CDR3 spans 14 amino acids. The entry retains the CDR3 DNA only, 42 bases that are in frame from base 1. The germline V gene sets CDR1 to SNHLY and CDR2 to FYNNEI. This specimen was blood, taken from a patient whose treatment included radiotherapy and nephrectomy. This sequence was found in a woman aged 45-65 years with renal cell carcinoma. The rearranged segments are TRBV2 and TRBJ1-2, with the identity of the D gene unclear. The DNA reads TGTGCCAGCAGTGAGGGGAGTGAGAACTATGGCTACACCTTC. Its coded protein is CASSEGSENYGYTF.